This TCR beta chain comes out of a study of cytomegalovirus exposure and HLA in healthy donors. Points from the study as a whole: A later examination showed that TCR association rates differed by HLA locus, with DRB1 most and HLA-C fewest. The classifier reportedly diagnosed cytomegalovirus status with high specificity and sensitivity.

The length of the CDR3 is 18 residues. The V segment lost 1 base and the J segment 7 bases; nucleotides outside the gene matches: 14. Germline assignment: CDR1 LNHNV and CDR2 YYDKDF (reference sequence). The PCR employed 60 Vbeta primers together with 13 Jbeta primers. In the original processing: Later analysis identified roughly 84 million unique TCR beta chains, 8.5 million to 13 million shared. TCRdb's table, derived via immunoSEQ multiplex PCR, lists solely in-frame clones and lacks some. V and J calls and clone size are copied from that table; D and trimming were computed from the DNA. The repertoire has more than 85,000 clones, roughly 76% of them found once; the top ten carry 2% to 2.5%. Turning to this clone: Its antigen is currently unknown.

The chain combines TRBV15 with TRBJ1-5; the match to TRBD1 covers 9 bases. The receptor comes from a man aged 40-49 years in good health and CMV-seronegative. The specimen was PBMCs. As DNA, the CDR3 is TGTGCCACCAGCAGAGCCCACAGGGGGCGGTGGGTTGGCCAGCCCCAGCATTTT. Its translation is CATSRAHRGRWVGQPQHF.